One and the same sample provided the 18 T cell receptor beta chains below, sequenced in a study of cytomegalovirus exposure and HLA in healthy donors. The PCR employed 60 Vbeta primers together with 13 Jbeta primers. The protocol was immunoSEQ multiplex PCR, while the TCRdb copy is restricted to in-frame clones and leaves out a portion. The table has about 190,000 clones, about 12% seen once. The sample comprised PBMCs. These receptors were taken from a man over 45 in good health and CMV-seropositive.

The CDR3 DNA follows: TGCAGTGCTTTACATTCTAGCGAGCAGTACGTC. Amino acid sequence: CSALHSSEQYV. V gene TRBV20-1 combines with J gene TRBJ2-7; the D is unclear. Trimming cost V 5 bases and J 6 bases, with 11 bases left between them. The CDR3 covers 11 residues. Germline V gives CDR1 DFQATT, CDR2 SNEGSKA (reference sequence).

This clone was counted between two and nine times. This rearrangement joins TRBV28 to TRBJ2-7, with D possibly TRBD2 on 5 matching bases. The V and J ends lost 5 bases and 3 bases respectively, with 11 bases between them. Germline CDR1 MDHEN, CDR2 SYDVKM. This CDR3 comprises 13 residues. The CDR3 DNA is TGTGCCAGCAGTCCTAGCCCTCTCTACGAGCAGTACTTC. It yields the protein CASSPSPLYEQYF.

The chain links TRBV19 to TRBJ2-5; a possible D gene is TRBD1 (5 bases). V lost 5 bases and J lost 5, with 15 bases in between. The CDR3 consists of 14 residues. Germline assignment: CDR1 LNHDA and CDR2 SQIVND (reference sequence). The CDR3 is CASSGARRDETQYF. CDR3 nucleotides: TGTGCCAGTAGTGGGGCTAGAAGAGATGAGACCCAGTACTTC.

The chain has TRBV30 and TRBJ1-6; 10 bases match TRBD1. V gave up 8 bases and J gave up 9 bases; unmatched junction bases: 4. CDR1 and CDR2 (germline): GTSNPN, SVGIG (reference sequence). CDR3 length equals 12 residues. The CDR3 region is CALDRGGSPLHF. CDR3 coding DNA: TGTGCCCTGGACAGGGGGGGTTCACCCCTCCACTTT.

This clone was seen a handful of times. The V gene is TRBV9, the J gene TRBJ2-1, with 7 bases lining up with TRBD1. After removal of 4 bases from V and 7 bases from J, the junction contained 5 bases not matched to a gene. The germline V gene encodes CDR1 SGDLS and CDR2 YYNGEE. The CDR3 length is 13 residues. The CDR3 spells CASSPTGWNEQFF. The CDR3 nucleotides read TGTGCCAGCAGCCCGACAGGGTGGAATGAGCAGTTCTTC.

This clone was detected a few times. V and J are TRBV5-4 and TRBJ1-1; D uncertain. Germline V lookup: CDR1 SGHNT, CDR2 YYREEE (reference sequence). V was clipped by 4 bases and J by 5 bases, with 21 bases between them. The CDR3 spans 16 residues. CDR3 DNA sequence: TGTGCCAGCAGCCAACTCCGGAACCTCGGAGGGACTGAAGCTTTCTTT. Translation: CASSQLRNLGGTEAFF. Combining the CDR3 with reference TRBV5-4 and TRBJ1-1 gives the whole variable domain ETGVTQSPTHLIKTRGQQVTLRCSSQSGHNTVSWYQQALGQGPQFIFQYYREEENGRGNFPPRFSGLQFPNYSSELNVNALELDDSALYLCASSQLRNLGGTEAFFGQGTRLTVV.

This rearrangement joins TRBV2 to TRBJ2-3; D might be TRBD2 (6 bases). V was shortened by 4 bases and J by 4 bases, with 12 bases between the two germline ends. The CDR3 runs to 14 residues. The V gene's germline CDR1 is SNHLY and CDR2 FYNNEI. The CDR3 bases are TGTGCCAGCAGTGGAGGGCGGGGAGCAGATACGCAGTATTTT. This sequence encodes CASSGGRGADTQYF. The full variable domain, in which reference TRBV2 and TRBJ2-3 provide the parts outside the CDR3, is EPEVTQTPSHQVTQMGQEVILRCVPISNHLYFYWYRQILGQKVEFLVSFYNNEISEKSEIFDDQFSVERPDGSNFTLKIRSTKLEDSAMYFCASSGGRGADTQYFGPGTRLTVL.

This clone has more than one count but fewer than ten. This chain links TRBV19 with TRBJ1-5, with D possibly matching TRBD1 (6 bases). Per germline, CDR1 LNHDA and CDR2 SQIVND (reference sequence). This CDR3 has 20 residues. V dropped 7 bases and J dropped 2 bases, with 30 bases sitting between them. The CDR3 here is CASTGTWAGVNSGGNQPQHF. The CDR3 DNA follows: TGTGCCAGTACCGGAACGTGGGCAGGAGTAAACTCAGGGGGCAATCAGCCCCAGCATTTT.

This clone was detected only a few times. The chain links TRBV2 to TRBJ2-3, with D perhaps TRBD2 (6 bases). CDR1 is SNHLY and CDR2 is FYNNEI in the germline V gene. V lost 6 bases and J lost 0, with 10 bases in between. The CDR3 length is 14 residues. The CDR3 protein is CASRASESTDTQYF. CDR3 DNA sequence: TGTGCCAGCAGGGCTAGCGAAAGCACAGATACGCAGTATTTT.

The V call is TRBV2, the J call TRBJ1-1; D gene unclear. CDR3 size: 13 residues. Germline V gives CDR1 SNHLY, CDR2 FYNNEI. Trimming removed 7 bases from V and 0 bases from J, with 9 bases in between. The DNA of the CDR3 is TGTGCCAGCAAGAGAGAAATGAACACTGAAGCTTTCTTT. It yields the protein CASKREMNTEAFF.

A few counts support this clone. The chain carries TRBV4-3 and TRBJ2-5, with 11 bases matching TRBD2. Germline V gene data show CDR1 as LGHNA and CDR2 as YSLEER. V shed 4 bases and J 4 bases; nucleotides not matched to a gene: 5. The CDR3 runs to 15 residues. CDR3 bases: TGCGCCAGCAGCCGTAGCGGGGGGGCCAGAGAGACCCAGTACTTC. This codes for CASSRSGGARETQYF.

This clone was picked up a small number of times. This rearrangement joins TRBV18 to TRBJ2-7; 9 positions match TRBD2. Germline CDR1 reads KGHSH; CDR2 reads LQKENI. Germline trimming cut 3 bases from V and 2 bases from J; bases unmatched to any gene: 5. CDR3 length equals 15 residues. The CDR3 coding sequence is TGTGCCAGCTCACCTACAGCGGGGGGTACCTACGAGCAGTACTTC. It yields the protein CASSPTAGGTYEQYF.

This clone was found a few times. This chain joins TRBV11-3 and TRBJ2-3, with 7 nucleotides matching TRBD2. V dropped 6 bases and J dropped 2; count of bases not matched to a gene: 8. Germline V gene sequence: CDR1 SGHNT, CDR2 YENEEA. There are 15 residues in the CDR3. The DNA of the CDR3 is TGTGCCAGCAGTCCCGGGGGGAGAGTCACAGATACGCAGTATTTT. Its protein product is CASSPGGRVTDTQYF.

The table lists this clone with a few counts. The chain links TRBV19 to TRBJ1-5; D is uncertain. The CDR3 has 14 residues. Per the germline V gene, CDR1 is LNHDA and CDR2 is SQIVND (reference sequence). Deletions cut 3 bases from V and 0 bases from J, with 6 bases between. The CDR3 DNA reads as TGTGCCAGTAGTATCGACACTAGCAATCAGCCCCAGCATTTT. This sequence encodes CASSIDTSNQPQHF.

The chain has TRBV11-2 and TRBJ1-1; D may be TRBD1 (5 bases). The CDR3 is 14 residues long. Germline assignment: CDR1 SGHAT and CDR2 FQNNGV. V lost 2 bases, J lost 4 bases, and 11 bases lay in between. The CDR3 protein is CASSLFGGTTEAFF. In DNA, the CDR3 is TGTGCCAGCAGCTTATTTGGGGGGACCACTGAAGCTTTCTTT.

Only a few counts were recorded for this clone. V usage is TRBV27 and J usage is TRBJ1-1, with D possibly being TRBD1 (6 bases). Per germline, CDR1 MNHEY and CDR2 SMNVEV (reference sequence). V lost 3 bases to trimming and J lost 5 bases, with 13 bases between them. This CDR3 is 14 amino acids long. As DNA, the CDR3 is TGTGCCAGCAGTTTCCTGGACAGTAAAACTGAAGCTTTCTTT. Protein: CASSFLDSKTEAFF.

This CDR3 reads CASSLVPTESNGYTF. CDR3 in DNA: TGTGCCAGCAGCTTAGTCCCTACAGAAAGCAATGGCTACACCTTC. The rearrangement joins TRBV11-2 to TRBJ1-2, with unresolved D. The CDR3 totals 15 residues. With 1 base removed from V and 6 bases from J, the gap between germline ends came to 15 bases. Germline loops: CDR1 SGHAT, CDR2 FQNNGV.

This chain joins TRBV19 and TRBJ2-7; 8 bases align to TRBD1. Germline V gene lookup returns CDR1 LNHDA and CDR2 SQIVND (reference sequence). V shed 0 bases and J 5 bases; nucleotides not matched to a gene: 9. This CDR3 has 16 amino acids. CDR3 coding DNA: TGTGCCAGTAGTATAGAGCTCAGGACAGGGAGACACGAGCAGTACTTC. It specifies CASSIELRTGRHEQYF.